This T cell receptor beta chain was sequenced for a study of blood T cell repertoires in COVID-19 (TCRdb year 2020). Background for the entire study: Samples covering the acute and convalescent phases of COVID-19 were provided by collaborators in the United States, Italy and Spain. The prospective study material was composed of cDNA or gDNA derived from T cells, B-cell-depleted T cells, or PBMCs. Subjects who had been exposed to COVID-19, were actively infected with it, or had recovered from it provided the deeply sampled blood TCRbeta repertoires that made up the dataset. A freely available public database, intended as a resource for researchers studying the immune response to SARS-CoV-2, is where the repertoires were released. The samples were drawn from two sources: the first 160 participants of the ongoing ImmuneRACE study, and 1,200 or so subjects contributed by 6 global collaborators. The sample metadata nearly always contained a de-identified subject ID, COVID-19 status, age in years and sex. Where available, HLA class I and class II types were obtained from metadata supplied by the sample provider rather than from assay-based typing. General findings and caveats noted by the study authors: The amount of clinical and demographic metadata varied by source and participant and was provided uncurated.

On this clone itself: The antigen this receptor binds is unknown. Base qualities were left out, and no much larger clone turns up one base away.

The immunoSEQ Assay, a bias-controlled multiplex PCR, was used to amplify TCRbeta CDR3 regions from genomic DNA. The paper's processing steps were these. Nucleated cell counts per sample were estimated from amplification of reference gene primers within the assay. Sequence reads were collapsed and filtered to measure the absolute abundance of every unique TCRbeta CDR3 rearrangement. For each sample, productive Simpson clonality was calculated as the square root of Simpson's diversity index over productive rearrangements. TCRdb carries this immuneACCESS record with in-frame sequences only. Its versions omit some clonotypes, under half of them owing to an unresolved V gene in the studies checked, with the rest unexplained. That table supplies the V and J calls and clone size; D and trimming were determined from the DNA. Across this sample there are approximately 240,000 clones, with around 85% seen only once. Of the sample, under 1.5% is held by the ten largest clones.

The germline ends are 9 bases apart after V is trimmed by 7 bases and J by 5 bases. Reading from cysteine to phenylalanine, the CDR3 counts 12 amino acids. Only CDR3 DNA is held: 36 bases, read in frame from base 1. The germline V gene supplies CDR1 MDHEN and CDR2 SYDVKM. Participants in the prospective study were aged about 18 to 100 years, lived in 20 to 25 United States geographic areas, and enrolled through a virtual design. In the prospective study, participants were assigned to cohorts based on the clinical history participants reported in a screening survey and a study questionnaire. Mobile phlebotomists in the prospective study collected whole blood, serum and a nasopharyngeal or oropharyngeal swab from every participant. Additional blood draws and questionnaires over an approximately two-month period could optionally be provided by prospective study participants. Before DNA extraction, blood samples from the prospective study were shipped at room temperature or frozen.

The chain was built from TRBV28 and TRBJ1-5; a confident D gene designation cannot be given. The sequencing input was PBMCs or T cells enriched from blood (not recorded which). The origin of this receptor is a woman aged 40 to 50 with acute COVID-19. The nucleotide sequence reads TGTGCCAGCACCCGCGGGTATCAGCCCCAGCATTTT. Its protein product is CASTRGYQPQHF.